These T cell receptor beta chains were read from a single sample in a study of blood T cell repertoires in COVID-19. Clones were sequenced by immunoSEQ multiplex PCR, and TCRdb holds only the in-frame ones, with some missing. The sample lists approximately 380,000 clones, 85% occurring once. Material for sequencing was peripheral blood. The receptors were sampled from a young woman with acute or convalescent COVID-19. CDR3s include the opening cysteine and the closing phenylalanine or tryptophan. A D gene is named only where the DNA matches it firmly. Not all rows give a size; the values are once, few, many and, for expanded clones, a class.

J gene | D gene | V gene | clone size | CDR3 protein | CDR3 DNA
TRBJ1-1 | TRBD1 | TRBV19 | . | CATYRGENTEAFF | TGTGCCACCTACAGGGGGGAGAACACTGAAGCTTTCTTT
TRBJ1-5 | TRBD1 | TRBV6-5 | . | CASSSLGQGLQPQHF | TGTGCCAGCAGTTCCCTGGGACAGGGGTTGCAGCCCCAGCATTTT
TRBJ2-7 | . | TRBV14 | . | CASSLDSVEQYF | TGTGCCAGCAGCCTGGACAGTGTCGAGCAGTACTTC
TRBJ1-2 | TRBD1 | TRBV9 | . | CASSTSTGTDNYGYTF | TGTGCCAGCAGCACATCCACCGGGACAGACAACTATGGCTACACCTTC
TRBJ2-3 | TRBD2 | TRBV5-4 | . | CASRGGLHYTDTQYF | TGTGCCAGCAGGGGAGGGCTCCATTACACAGATACGCAGTATTTT
TRBJ1-4 | . | TRBV11-2 | . | CASSLLRFSTNEKLFF | TGTGCCAGCAGCTTATTGCGCTTTTCAACTAATGAAAAACTGTTTTTT
TRBJ1-1 | . | TRBV27 | . | CASSPARYTEAFF | TGTGCCAGCAGTCCCGCGAGATACACTGAAGCTTTCTTT
TRBJ1-1 | . | TRBV21-1 | few | CASSKGRRNTEAFF | TGTGCCAGCAGCAAGGGTCGGAGGAACACTGAAGCTTTCTTT
TRBJ1-5 | TRBD1 | TRBV23-1 | . | CASSRPGGLRGDVSQPQHF | TGCGCCAGCAGTCGGCCAGGGGGCTTGAGAGGGGATGTATCGCAGCCCCAGCATTTT
TRBJ2-7 | TRBD1 | TRBV4-2 | once | CASSQASGGGNEQYF | TGTGCCAGCAGCCAAGCCTCAGGGGGCGGGAACGAGCAGTACTTC
TRBJ2-2 | TRBD2 | TRBV4-1 | . | CASSQDRGLPNTGELFF | TGCGCCAGCAGCCAAGATCGGGGACTACCTAACACCGGGGAGCTGTTTTTT
TRBJ1-4 | . | TRBV19 | . | CASTKTAPTNEKLFF | TGTGCCAGTACCAAGACAGCGCCAACTAATGAAAAACTGTTTTTT
TRBJ1-1 | . | TRBV9 | . | CASSSRRTAENEAFF | TGTGCCAGCAGCTCCCGCAGGACAGCAGAGAATGAAGCTTTCTTT
TRBJ2-1 | . | TRBV20-1 | . | CSARESDEQFF | TGCAGTGCTAGAGAGTCGGATGAGCAGTTCTTC